This TCR beta chain was sequenced during a study of blood T cells in healthy people across ages. This clonotype was detected ten times or more. The CDR3 runs 14 residues. V was pared by 7 bases and J by 3 bases, with 16 bases between. Germline V gives CDR1 SGHRS, CDR2 YFSETQ. The second PCR ran roughly 6 to 11 cycles with a sample-barcoded 5' primer and J-beta primers. MiXCR, applied by TCRdb to the 5' RACE reads, yields one record per CDR3 protein. The sample shows around 500,000 distinct CDR3 sequences, about 27% of them seen only once. These same records also appear under a second study, on T cells of mothers and their children.

Sequencing was done on a sample of blood. The sequence derives from a boy aged 2 to 10 in good health. The V call is TRBV5-1, the J call TRBJ2-5; D is perhaps TRBD1 (5 bases). CDR3 coding DNA: TGCGCCAGCGGTAGGGGTTCAGGAAAAGAGACCCAGTACTTC. Residues: CASGRGSGKETQYF.